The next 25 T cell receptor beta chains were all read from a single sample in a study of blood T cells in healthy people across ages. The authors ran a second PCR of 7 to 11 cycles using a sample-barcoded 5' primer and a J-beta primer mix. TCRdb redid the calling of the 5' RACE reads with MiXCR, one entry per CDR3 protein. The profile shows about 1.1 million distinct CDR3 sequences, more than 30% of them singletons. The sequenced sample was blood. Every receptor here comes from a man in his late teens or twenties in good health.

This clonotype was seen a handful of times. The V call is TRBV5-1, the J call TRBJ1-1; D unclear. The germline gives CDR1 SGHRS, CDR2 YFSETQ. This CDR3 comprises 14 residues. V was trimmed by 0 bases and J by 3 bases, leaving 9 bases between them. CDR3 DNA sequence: TGCGCCAGCAGCTTGGCCGTGGTGGACACTGAAGCTTTCTTT. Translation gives CASSLAVVDTEAFF. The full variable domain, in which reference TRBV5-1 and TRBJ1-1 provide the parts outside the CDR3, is KAGVTQTPRYLIKTRGQQVTLSCSPISGHRSVSWYQQTPGQGLQFLFEYFSETQRNKGNFPGRFSGRQFSNSRSEMNVSTLELGDSALYLCASSLAVVDTEAFFGQGTRLTVV.

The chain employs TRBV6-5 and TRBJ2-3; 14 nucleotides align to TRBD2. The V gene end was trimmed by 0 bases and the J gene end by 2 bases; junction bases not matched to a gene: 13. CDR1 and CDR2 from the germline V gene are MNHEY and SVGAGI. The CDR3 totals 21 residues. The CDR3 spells CASSYSVFPRTSGGYTDTQYF. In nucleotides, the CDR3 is TGTGCCAGCAGTTACTCGGTATTCCCTCGGACTAGCGGGGGGTACACAGATACGCAGTATTTT.

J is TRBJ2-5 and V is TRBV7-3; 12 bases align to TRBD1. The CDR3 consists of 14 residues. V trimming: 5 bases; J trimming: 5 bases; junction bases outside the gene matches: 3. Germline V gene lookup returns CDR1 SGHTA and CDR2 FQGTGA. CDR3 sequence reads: CASSGTGGDETQYF. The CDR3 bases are TGTGCCAGCAGCGGGACAGGGGGCGACGAGACCCAGTACTTC.

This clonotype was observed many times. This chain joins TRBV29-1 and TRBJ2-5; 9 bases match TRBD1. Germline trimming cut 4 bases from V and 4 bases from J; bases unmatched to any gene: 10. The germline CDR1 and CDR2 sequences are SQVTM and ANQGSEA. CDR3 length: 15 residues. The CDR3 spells CSVGRDRDSGETQYF. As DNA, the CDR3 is TGCAGCGTTGGTAGGGACAGGGATTCAGGAGAGACCCAGTACTTC.

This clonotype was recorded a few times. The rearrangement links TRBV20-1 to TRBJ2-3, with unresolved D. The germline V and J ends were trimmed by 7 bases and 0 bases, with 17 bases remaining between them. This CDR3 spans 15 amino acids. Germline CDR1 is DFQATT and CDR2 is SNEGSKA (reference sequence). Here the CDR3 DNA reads TGCAGTGGCCTCCTGGTCGATTTTAGCACAGATACGCAGTATTTT. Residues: CSGLLVDFSTDTQYF.

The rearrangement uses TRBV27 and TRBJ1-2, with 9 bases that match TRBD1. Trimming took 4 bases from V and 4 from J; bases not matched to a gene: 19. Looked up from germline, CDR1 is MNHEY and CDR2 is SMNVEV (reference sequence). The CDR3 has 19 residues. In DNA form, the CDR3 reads TGTGCCAGCAGTTCGTACCCCGGACAGGGGATGTTTGGTGGCTATGGCTACACCTTC. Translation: CASSSYPGQGMFGGYGYTF.

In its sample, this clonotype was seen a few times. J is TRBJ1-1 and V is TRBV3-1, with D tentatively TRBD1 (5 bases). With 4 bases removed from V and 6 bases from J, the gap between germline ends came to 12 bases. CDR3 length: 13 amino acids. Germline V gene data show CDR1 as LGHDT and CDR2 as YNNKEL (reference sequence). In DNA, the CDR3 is TGTGCCAGCAGCCTACTGACAGCGTCTGAAGCTTTCTTT. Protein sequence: CASSLLTASEAFF.

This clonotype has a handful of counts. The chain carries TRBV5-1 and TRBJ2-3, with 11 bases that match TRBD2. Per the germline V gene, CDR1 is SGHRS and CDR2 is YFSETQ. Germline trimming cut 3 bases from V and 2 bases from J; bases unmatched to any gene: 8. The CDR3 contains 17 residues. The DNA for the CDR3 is TGCGCCAGCAGCTCTGAGACTAGCGGGGAGTTCACAGATACGCAGTATTTT. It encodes CASSSETSGEFTDTQYF.

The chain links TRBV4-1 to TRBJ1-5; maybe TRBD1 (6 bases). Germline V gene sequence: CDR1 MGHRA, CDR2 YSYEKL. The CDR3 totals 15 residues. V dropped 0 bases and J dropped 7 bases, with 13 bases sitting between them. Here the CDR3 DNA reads TGCGCCAGCAGCCAAGAGGGACAAGCTTCCCAGCCCCAGCATTTT. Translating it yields CASSQEGQASQPQHF.

The CDR3 sequence is CASNGAEQYF. CDR3 DNA: TGTGCCAGCAACGGGGCTGAGCAGTACTTC. The V gene is TRBV2, the J gene TRBJ2-7; D is possibly TRBD1 or TRBD2 (5 bases each). Deletions cut 7 bases from V and 7 bases from J, with 8 bases between. The length of the CDR3 is 10 residues. The V gene's germline CDR1 is SNHLY and CDR2 FYNNEI.

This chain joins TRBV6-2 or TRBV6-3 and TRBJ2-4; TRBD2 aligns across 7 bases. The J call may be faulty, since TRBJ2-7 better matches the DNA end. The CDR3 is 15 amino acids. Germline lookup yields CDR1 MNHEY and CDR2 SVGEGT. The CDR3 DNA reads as TGTGCCAGCAGTTACCGGGGACTACGAAGGGTCGAGCAGTACTTC. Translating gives CASSYRGLRRVEQYF.

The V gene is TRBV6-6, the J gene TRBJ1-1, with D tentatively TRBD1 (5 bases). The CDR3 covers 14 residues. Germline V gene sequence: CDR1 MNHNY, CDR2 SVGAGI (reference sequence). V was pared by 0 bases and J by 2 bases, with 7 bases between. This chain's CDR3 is CASSYSQVNTEAFF. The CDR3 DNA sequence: TGTGCCAGCAGTTACTCACAGGTCAACACTGAAGCTTTCTTT.

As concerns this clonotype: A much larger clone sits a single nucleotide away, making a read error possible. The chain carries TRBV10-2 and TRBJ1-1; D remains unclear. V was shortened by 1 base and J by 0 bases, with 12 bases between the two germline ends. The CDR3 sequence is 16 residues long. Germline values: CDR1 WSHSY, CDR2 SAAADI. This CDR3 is CASSECPRRMNTEAFF. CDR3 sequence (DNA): TGCGCCAGCAGTGAGTGCCCGAGGAGGATGAACACTGAAGCTTTCTTT.

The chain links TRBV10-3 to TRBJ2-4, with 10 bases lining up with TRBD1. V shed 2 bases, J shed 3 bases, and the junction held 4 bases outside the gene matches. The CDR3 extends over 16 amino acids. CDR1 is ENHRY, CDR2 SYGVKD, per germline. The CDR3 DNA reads TGTGCCATCAGTGAGGGGGACAGGGGTGTCAAAAACATTCAGTACTTC. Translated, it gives CAISEGDRGVKNIQYF.

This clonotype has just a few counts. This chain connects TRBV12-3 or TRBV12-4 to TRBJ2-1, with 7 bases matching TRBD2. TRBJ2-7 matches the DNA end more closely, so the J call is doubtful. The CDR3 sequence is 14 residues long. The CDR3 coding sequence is TGTGCCAGCAGCGAGCGGGACCTCTACAATGAGCAGTACTTC. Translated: CASSERDLYNEQYF.

In DNA form, the CDR3 reads TGCGCCAGCAGCCAGGGGGGGCGGGAAGAGACCCAGTACTTC. Translated, it gives CASSQGGREETQYF. The rearrangement uses TRBV4-1 and TRBJ2-5, with D perhaps matching TRBD2 (7 bases). The V end was cut by 3 bases, the J end by 3 bases, with 11 bases between. CDR3 size: 14 residues. From germline, CDR1 is MGHRA and CDR2 YSYEKL.

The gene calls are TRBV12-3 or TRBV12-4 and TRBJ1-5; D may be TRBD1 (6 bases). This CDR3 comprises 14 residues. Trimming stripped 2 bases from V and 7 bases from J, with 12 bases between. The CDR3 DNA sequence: TGTGCCAGCAGTTTAAGACAGGTAGGGCAGCCCCAGCATTTT. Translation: CASSLRQVGQPQHF.

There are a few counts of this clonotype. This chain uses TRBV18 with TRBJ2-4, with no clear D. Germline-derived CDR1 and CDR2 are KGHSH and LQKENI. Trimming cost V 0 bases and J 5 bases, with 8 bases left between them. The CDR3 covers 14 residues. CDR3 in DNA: TGTGCCAGCTCACCACCGGGTCTAGAAAACATTCAGTACTTC. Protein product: CASSPPGLENIQYF.

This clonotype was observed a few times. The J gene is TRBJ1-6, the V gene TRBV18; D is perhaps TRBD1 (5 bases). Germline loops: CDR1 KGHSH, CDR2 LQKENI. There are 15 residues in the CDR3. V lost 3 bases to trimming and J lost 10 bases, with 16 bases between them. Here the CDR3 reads CASSPRTGDGSPLHF. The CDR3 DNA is TGTGCCAGCTCACCGAGAACGGGGGATGGATCACCCCTCCACTTT.

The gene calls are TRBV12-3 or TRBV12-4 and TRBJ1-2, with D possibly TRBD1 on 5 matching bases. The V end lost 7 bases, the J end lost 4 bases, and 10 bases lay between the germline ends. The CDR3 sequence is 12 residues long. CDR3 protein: CASNFGGYGYTF. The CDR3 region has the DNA TGTGCCAGCAACTTTGGGGGCTATGGCTACACCTTC.

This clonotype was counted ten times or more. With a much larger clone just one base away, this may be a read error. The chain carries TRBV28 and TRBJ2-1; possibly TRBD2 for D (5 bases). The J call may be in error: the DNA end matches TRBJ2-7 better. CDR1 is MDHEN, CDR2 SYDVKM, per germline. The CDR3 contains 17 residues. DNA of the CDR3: TGTGCCAGCCCCCCATTAGGAGGATCCGCAATCTACAATGAGCAGTACTTC. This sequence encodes CASPPLGGSAIYNEQYF.

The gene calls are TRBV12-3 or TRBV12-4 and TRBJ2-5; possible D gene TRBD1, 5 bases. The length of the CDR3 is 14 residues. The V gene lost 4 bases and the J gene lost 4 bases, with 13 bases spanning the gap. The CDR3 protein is CASSSRDAPETQYF. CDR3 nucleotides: TGTGCCAGCAGTTCCAGGGATGCCCCAGAGACCCAGTACTTC.

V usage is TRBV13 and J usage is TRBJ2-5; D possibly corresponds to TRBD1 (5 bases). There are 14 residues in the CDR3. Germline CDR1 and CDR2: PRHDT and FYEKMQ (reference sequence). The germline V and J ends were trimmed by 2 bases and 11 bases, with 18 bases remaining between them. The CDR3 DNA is TGTGCCAGCAGCTTAACTGGGCAGGGCTTAAAGCAGTACTTC. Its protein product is CASSLTGQGLKQYF.

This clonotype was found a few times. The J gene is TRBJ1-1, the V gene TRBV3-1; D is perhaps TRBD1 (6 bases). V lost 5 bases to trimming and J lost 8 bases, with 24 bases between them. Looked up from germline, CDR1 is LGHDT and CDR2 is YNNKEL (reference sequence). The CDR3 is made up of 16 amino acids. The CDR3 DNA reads TGTGCCAGCAGCGCAAGAGGAGGTGGACAGCGAGGCGAAGCTTTCTTT. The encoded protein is CASSARGGGQRGEAFF.

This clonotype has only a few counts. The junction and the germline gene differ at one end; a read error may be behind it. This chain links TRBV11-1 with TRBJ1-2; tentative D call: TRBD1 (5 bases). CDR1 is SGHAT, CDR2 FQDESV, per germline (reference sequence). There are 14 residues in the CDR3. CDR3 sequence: CASSSLGGNDGYTF. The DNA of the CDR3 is TGTGCCAGCAGCTCCCTTGGGGGTAACGATGGCTACACCTTC. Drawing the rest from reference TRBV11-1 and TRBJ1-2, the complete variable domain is EAEVAQSPRYKITEKSQAVAFWCDPISGHATLYWYRQILGQGPELLVQFQDESVVDDSQLPKDRFSAERLKGVDSTLKIQPAELGDSAMYLCASSSLGGNDGYTFGSGTRLTVV.